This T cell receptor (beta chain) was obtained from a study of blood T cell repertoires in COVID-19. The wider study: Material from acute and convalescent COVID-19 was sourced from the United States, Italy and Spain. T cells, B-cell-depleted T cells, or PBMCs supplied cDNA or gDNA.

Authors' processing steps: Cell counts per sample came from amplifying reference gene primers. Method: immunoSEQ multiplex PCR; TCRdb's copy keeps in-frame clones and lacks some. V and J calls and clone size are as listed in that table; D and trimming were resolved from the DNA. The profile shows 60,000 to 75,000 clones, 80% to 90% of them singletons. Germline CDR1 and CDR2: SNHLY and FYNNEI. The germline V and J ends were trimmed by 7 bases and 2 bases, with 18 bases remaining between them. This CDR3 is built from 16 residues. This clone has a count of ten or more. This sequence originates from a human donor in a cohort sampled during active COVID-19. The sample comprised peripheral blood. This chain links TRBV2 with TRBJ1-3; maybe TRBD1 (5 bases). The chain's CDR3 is CASTLRLGPPGNTIYF. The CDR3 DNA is TGTGCCAGCACCCTCCGACTGGGGCCGCCTGGAAACACCATATATTTT.